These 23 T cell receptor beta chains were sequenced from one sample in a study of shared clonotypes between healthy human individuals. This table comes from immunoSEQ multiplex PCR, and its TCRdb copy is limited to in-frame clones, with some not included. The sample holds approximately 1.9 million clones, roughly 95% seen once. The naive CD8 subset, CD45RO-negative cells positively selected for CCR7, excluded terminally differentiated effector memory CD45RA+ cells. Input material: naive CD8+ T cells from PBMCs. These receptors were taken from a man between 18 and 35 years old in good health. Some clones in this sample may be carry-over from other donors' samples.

CDR3 protein: CASSSPQGQYTGELFF. CDR3 nucleotide sequence: TGTGCCAGCAGCTCCCCCCAGGGGCAGTACACCGGGGAGCTGTTTTTT. The chain recombines TRBV7-8 with TRBJ2-2; weak D call: TRBD1 (6 bases). The CDR3 length is 16 residues. The V gene's germline CDR1 is SGHVS and CDR2 FQNEAQ. Trimming stripped 4 bases from V and 3 bases from J, with 15 bases between.

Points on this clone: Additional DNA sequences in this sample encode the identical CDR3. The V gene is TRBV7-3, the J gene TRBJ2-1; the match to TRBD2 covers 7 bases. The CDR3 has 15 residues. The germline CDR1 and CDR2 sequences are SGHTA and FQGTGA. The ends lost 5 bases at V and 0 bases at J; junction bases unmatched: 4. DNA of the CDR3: TGTGCCAGCAGCCCTCTAGCGGCCTCCTACAATGAGCAGTTCTTC. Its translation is CASSPLAASYNEQFF.

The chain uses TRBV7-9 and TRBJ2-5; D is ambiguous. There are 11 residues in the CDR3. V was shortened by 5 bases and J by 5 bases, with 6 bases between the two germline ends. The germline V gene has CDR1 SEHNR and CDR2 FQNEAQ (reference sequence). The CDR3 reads CASSHGETQYF. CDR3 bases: TGTGCCAGCAGCCACGGGGAGACCCAGTACTTC.

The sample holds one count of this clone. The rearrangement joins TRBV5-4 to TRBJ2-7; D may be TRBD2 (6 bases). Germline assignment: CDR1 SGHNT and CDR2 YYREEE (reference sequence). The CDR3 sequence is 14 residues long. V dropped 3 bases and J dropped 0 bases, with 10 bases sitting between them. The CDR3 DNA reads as TGTGCCAGCAGCTCGCCCGGGAGCTCCTACGAGCAGTACTTC. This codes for CASSSPGSSYEQYF.

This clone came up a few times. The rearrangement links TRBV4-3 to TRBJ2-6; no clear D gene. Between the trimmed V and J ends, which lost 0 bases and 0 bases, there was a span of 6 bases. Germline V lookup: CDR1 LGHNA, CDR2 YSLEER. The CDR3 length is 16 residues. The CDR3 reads CASSQDHPSGANVLTF. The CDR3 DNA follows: TGCGCCAGCAGCCAAGATCATCCCTCTGGGGCCAACGTCCTGACTTTC.

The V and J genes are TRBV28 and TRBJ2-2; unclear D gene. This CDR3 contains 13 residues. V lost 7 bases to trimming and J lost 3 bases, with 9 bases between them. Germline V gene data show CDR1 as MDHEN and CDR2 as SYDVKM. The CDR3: CASTLPYTGELFF. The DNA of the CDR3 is TGTGCCAGCACCCTCCCGTACACCGGGGAGCTGTTTTTT.

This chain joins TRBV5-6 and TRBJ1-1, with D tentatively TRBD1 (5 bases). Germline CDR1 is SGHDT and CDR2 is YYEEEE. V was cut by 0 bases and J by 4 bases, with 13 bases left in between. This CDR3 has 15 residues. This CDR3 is CASSLAGTAVTEAFF. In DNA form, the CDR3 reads TGTGCCAGCAGCTTGGCCGGGACGGCAGTCACTGAAGCTTTCTTT. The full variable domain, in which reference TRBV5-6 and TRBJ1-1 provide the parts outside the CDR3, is DAGVTQSPTHLIKTRGQQVTLRCSPKSGHDTVSWYQQALGQGPQFIFQYYEEEERQRGNFPDRFSGHQFPNYSSELNVNALLLGDSALYLCASSLAGTAVTEAFFGQGTRLTVV.

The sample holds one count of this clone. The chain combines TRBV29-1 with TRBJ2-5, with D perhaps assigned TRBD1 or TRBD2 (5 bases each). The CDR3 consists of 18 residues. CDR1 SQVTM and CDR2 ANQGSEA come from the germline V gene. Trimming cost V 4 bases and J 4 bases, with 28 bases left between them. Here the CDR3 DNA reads TGCAGCGTTGTTGGCGGGTTAGTGGGGGAAGTATCTTTAGAGACCCAGTACTTC. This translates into CSVVGGLVGEVSLETQYF.

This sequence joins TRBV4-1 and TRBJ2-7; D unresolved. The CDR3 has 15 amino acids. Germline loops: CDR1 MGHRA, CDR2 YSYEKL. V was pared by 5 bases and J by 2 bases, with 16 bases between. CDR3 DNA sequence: TGCGCCAGCAGCATGATACTGGGGTGGGCCTACGAGCAGTACTTC. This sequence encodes CASSMILGWAYEQYF.

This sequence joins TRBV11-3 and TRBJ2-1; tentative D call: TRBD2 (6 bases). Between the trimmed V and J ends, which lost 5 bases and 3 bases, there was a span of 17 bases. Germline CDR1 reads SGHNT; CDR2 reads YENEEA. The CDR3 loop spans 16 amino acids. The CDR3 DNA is TGTGCCAGCAGCCCCACTTCCGGGAGTGACTACAATGAGCAGTTCTTC. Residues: CASSPTSGSDYNEQFF.

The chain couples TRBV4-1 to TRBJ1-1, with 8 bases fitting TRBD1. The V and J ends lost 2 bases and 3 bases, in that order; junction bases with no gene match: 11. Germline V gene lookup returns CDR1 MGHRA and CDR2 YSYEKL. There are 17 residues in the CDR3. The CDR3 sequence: CASSQRTQGALDTEAFF. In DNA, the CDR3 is TGCGCCAGCAGCCAAAGGACCCAGGGGGCGCTGGACACTGAAGCTTTCTTT.

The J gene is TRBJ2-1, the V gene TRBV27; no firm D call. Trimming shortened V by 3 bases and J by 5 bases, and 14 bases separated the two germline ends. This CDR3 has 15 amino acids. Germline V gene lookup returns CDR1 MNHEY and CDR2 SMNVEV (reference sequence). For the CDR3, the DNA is TGTGCCAGCAGTTTTTTGGACCGCATCGACAATGAGCAGTTCTTC. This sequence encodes CASSFLDRIDNEQFF.

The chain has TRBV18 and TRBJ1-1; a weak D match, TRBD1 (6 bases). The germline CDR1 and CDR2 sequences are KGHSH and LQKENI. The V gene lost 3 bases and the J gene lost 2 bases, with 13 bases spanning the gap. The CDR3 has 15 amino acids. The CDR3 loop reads CASSPPDSYNTEAFF. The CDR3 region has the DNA TGTGCCAGCTCACCCCCGGACAGCTATAACACTGAAGCTTTCTTT.

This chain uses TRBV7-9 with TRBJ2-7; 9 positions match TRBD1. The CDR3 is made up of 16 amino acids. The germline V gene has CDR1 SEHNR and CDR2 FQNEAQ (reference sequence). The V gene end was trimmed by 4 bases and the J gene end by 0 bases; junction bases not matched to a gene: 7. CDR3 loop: CASSYYPGQGSYEQYF. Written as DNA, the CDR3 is TGTGCCAGCAGCTACTATCCGGGACAGGGCTCCTACGAGCAGTACTTC. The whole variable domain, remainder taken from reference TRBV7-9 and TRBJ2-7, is DTGVSQNPRHKITKRGQNVTFRCDPISEHNRLYWYRQTLGQGPEFLTYFQNEAQLEKSRLLSDRFSAERPKGSFSTLEIQRTEQGDSAMYLCASSYYPGQGSYEQYFGPGTRLTVT.

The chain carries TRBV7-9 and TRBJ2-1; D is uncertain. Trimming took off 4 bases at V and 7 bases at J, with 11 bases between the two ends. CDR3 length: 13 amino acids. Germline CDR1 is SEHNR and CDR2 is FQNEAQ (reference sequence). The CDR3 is CASSSPLRNEQFF. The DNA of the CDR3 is TGTGCCAGCAGCTCACCTTTAAGGAATGAGCAGTTCTTC.

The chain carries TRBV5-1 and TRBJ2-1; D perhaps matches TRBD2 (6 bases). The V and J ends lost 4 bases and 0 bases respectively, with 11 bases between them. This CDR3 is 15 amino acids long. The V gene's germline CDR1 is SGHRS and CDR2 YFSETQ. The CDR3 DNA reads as TGCGCCAGCAGCGCGGGACGGGACTCCTACAATGAGCAGTTCTTC. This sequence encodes CASSAGRDSYNEQFF.

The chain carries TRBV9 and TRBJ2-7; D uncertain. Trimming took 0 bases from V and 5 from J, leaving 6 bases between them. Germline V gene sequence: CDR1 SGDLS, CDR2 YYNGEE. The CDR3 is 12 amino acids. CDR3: CASSVARNEQYF. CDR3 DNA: TGTGCCAGCAGCGTAGCTAGAAACGAGCAGTACTTC.

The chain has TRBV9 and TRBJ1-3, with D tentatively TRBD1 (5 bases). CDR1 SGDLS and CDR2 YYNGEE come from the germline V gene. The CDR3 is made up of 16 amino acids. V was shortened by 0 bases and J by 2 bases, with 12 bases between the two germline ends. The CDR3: CASSVEGEAAGNTIYF. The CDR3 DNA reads TGTGCCAGCAGCGTAGAAGGGGAAGCTGCTGGAAACACCATATATTTT.

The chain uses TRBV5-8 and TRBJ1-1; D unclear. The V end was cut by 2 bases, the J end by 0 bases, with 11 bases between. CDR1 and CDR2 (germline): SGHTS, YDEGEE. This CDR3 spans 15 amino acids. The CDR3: CASSFGLALNTEAFF. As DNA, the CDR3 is TGTGCCAGCAGCTTTGGTTTGGCCTTGAACACTGAAGCTTTCTTT.

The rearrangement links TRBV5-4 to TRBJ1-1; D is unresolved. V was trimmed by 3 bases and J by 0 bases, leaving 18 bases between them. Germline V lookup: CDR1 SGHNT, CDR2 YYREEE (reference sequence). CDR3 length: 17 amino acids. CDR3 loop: CASSSSDVAVLNTEAFF. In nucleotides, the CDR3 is TGTGCCAGCAGCTCTTCAGACGTTGCAGTCCTGAACACTGAAGCTTTCTTT.

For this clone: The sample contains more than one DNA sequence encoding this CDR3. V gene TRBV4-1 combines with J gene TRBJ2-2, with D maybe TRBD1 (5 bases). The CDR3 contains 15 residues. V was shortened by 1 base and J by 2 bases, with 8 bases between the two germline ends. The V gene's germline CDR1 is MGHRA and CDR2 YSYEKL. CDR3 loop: CASSQVQGNTGELFF. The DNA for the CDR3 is TGCGCCAGCAGCCAAGTTCAGGGAAACACCGGGGAGCTGTTTTTT.

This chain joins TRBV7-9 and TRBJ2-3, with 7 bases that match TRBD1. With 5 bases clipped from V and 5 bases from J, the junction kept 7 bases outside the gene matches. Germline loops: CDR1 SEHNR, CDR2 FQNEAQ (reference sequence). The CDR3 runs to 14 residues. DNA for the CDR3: TGTGCCAGCAGCCCAGGGGGTGTAGAAGATACGCAGTATTTT. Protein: CASSPGGVEDTQYF.

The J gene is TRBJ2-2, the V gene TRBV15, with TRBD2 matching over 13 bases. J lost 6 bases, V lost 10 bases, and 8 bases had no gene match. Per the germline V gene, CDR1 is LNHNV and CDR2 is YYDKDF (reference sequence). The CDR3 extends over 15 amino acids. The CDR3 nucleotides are TGTGCCATTACTAGCGGGAGGGATCTGTCCGGGGAGCTGTTTTTT. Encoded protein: CAITSGRDLSGELFF.